This T cell receptor (beta chain) was sequenced during a study of blood T cells in healthy people across ages. Study-level points and caveats: TCR beta diversity was tightly associated with the proportion of naive T cells. Whereas aged donors had fewer naive CD4+ cells, long-lived donors had more of them and higher diversity.

In the case of this clonotype: Its antigen is not known.

The CDR3 is made up of 12 amino acids. The germline CDR1 and CDR2 sequences are DFQATT and SNEGSKA (reference sequence). Together with a sample-barcoded 5' primer, a J-beta primer mix was included in a second PCR lasting about 6 to 11 cycles. MiXCR, applied by TCRdb to the 5' RACE reads, yields one record per CDR3 protein. This sample has hundreds of thousands of distinct CDR3 sequences; around a quarter occur once, and the top ten carry under 3%. Each donor had 8 to 10 milliliters of peripheral blood drawn. These same records also appear under a second study, on T cells of mothers and their children. That source reports: There were over 10 million TCR beta CDR3 reads from each mother and roughly 3 million from each child.

The TCR was taken from a boy aged 5-17 years in good health. Sequenced: blood. This chain links TRBV20-1 with TRBJ1-5; 8 bases align to TRBD1. DNA of the CDR3: TGCAGCGCTGGACAGGGAGCGCAGCCCCAGCATTTT. Translated: CSAGQGAQPQHF.